The 18 T cell receptor beta chains in this list originate from one sample, sequenced in a study of T cell responses to AZD1222 COVID-19 vaccine. The method was immunoSEQ multiplex PCR; TCRdb's version includes in-frame clones alone and lacks a portion of them. The repertoire has 110,000 or so clones, 86% of them found once; the top ten carry roughly 3.1%. The source material was peripheral blood, sampled 28 days after the second AZD1222 dose. Receptor source: an adult who received the AZD1222 COVID-19 vaccine.

The chain links TRBV4-1 to TRBJ1-2, with D possibly matching TRBD1 (5 bases). The germline V and J ends were trimmed by 0 bases and 4 bases, with 15 bases remaining between them. CDR1 is MGHRA and CDR2 is YSYEKL in the germline V gene. The CDR3 runs to 16 residues. The CDR3 region is CASSQESAGPIYGYTF. The CDR3 DNA reads as TGCGCCAGCAGCCAAGAAAGTGCGGGACCGATCTATGGCTACACCTTC.

This rearrangement joins TRBV12-5 to TRBJ2-7; maybe TRBD2 (5 bases). Per the germline V gene, CDR1 is LGHNT and CDR2 is FRNRAP. Trimming cost V 7 bases and J 7 bases, with 14 bases left between them. The CDR3 totals 12 residues. CDR3 in amino acids: CASAPRAEEQYF. CDR3 nucleotides: TGTGCTAGTGCACCCCGAGCGGAGGAGCAGTACTTC.

The V and J genes are TRBV18 and TRBJ1-1; D perhaps matches TRBD1 (6 bases). Trimming pared 3 bases from V and 5 bases from J, leaving 10 bases between. The CDR3 is 13 amino acids. In germline, CDR1 is KGHSH, CDR2 LQKENI. CDR3 region: CASSPQQGTEAFF. CDR3 sequence (DNA): TGTGCCAGCTCACCCCAACAGGGAACTGAAGCTTTCTTT.

The rearrangement uses TRBV3-1 (or the pseudogene TRBV3-2) and TRBJ1-2; D possibly corresponds to TRBD1 (5 bases). V dropped 0 bases and J dropped 0 bases, with 11 bases sitting between them. CDR1 and CDR2 (germline): LGHDT, YNNKEL (reference sequence). The CDR3 spans 16 residues. The CDR3 spells CASSQEGVRANYGYTF. The CDR3, as DNA: TGTGCCAGCAGCCAAGAGGGGGTCAGGGCTAACTATGGCTACACCTTC.

This chain links TRBV29-1 with TRBJ1-2; D unresolved. The germline CDR1 and CDR2 sequences are SQVTM and ANQGSEA. The CDR3 consists of 13 residues. Trimming shortened V by 2 bases and J by 2 bases, and 9 bases separated the two germline ends. The CDR3 DNA follows: TGCAGCGTTGAAATTGGCAGCAACTATGGCTACACCTTC. Its translation is CSVEIGSNYGYTF.

This clone was counted once. The V gene is TRBV5-1, the J gene TRBJ1-2, with D possibly TRBD1 on 6 matching bases. CDR1 and CDR2 from the germline V gene are SGHRS and YFSETQ. The germline V and J ends were trimmed by 4 bases and 8 bases, with 12 bases remaining between them. The CDR3 runs 12 residues. CDR3 region: CASSAGQTGYTF. CDR3 nucleotide sequence: TGCGCCAGCAGCGCCGGACAGACAGGCTACACCTTC.

The CDR3 spells CASRPDRGFYGYTF. As DNA, the CDR3 is TGTGCCAGCAGACCGGACAGGGGTTTCTATGGCTACACCTTC. The rearrangement uses TRBV6-5 and TRBJ1-2; the match to TRBD1 covers 9 bases. Germline CDR1 MNHEY, CDR2 SVGAGI. Germline trimming cut 6 bases from V and 4 bases from J; bases unmatched to any gene: 6. This CDR3 has 14 residues.

The chain couples TRBV4-1 to TRBJ1-2; D perhaps matches TRBD1 (5 bases). V was pared by 1 base and J by 8 bases, with 14 bases between. This CDR3 contains 14 residues. Germline values: CDR1 MGHRA, CDR2 YSYEKL. The CDR3 region has the DNA TGCGCCAGCAGCCAAGTGGTGGCCGGGACGGGCTACACCTTC. As protein: CASSQVVAGTGYTF.

V is TRBV12-5 and J is TRBJ1-1; D gene uncertain. Between the trimmed V and J ends, which lost 6 bases and 1 base, there was a span of 9 bases. Germline CDR1 reads LGHNT; CDR2 reads FRNRAP. There are 13 residues in the CDR3. CDR3 nucleotides: TGTGCTAGTGGGTTGTCCAAGAACACTGAAGCTTTCTTT. Amino acids: CASGLSKNTEAFF.

The chain uses TRBV7-2 and TRBJ1-5, with D unclear. The CDR3 consists of 15 residues. V lost 5 bases and J lost 7, with 18 bases in between. Germline loops: CDR1 SGHTA, CDR2 FQGNSA. CDR3 loop: CASSPTSGPLQPQHF. The CDR3 nucleotides are TGTGCCAGCAGCCCCACCTCCGGGCCCCTACAGCCCCAGCATTTT.

The V gene is TRBV4-3, the J gene TRBJ2-5; 10 bases agree with TRBD2. The CDR3 is made up of 16 amino acids. V gave up 0 bases and J gave up 4 bases; unmatched junction bases: 5. CDR1 is LGHNA, CDR2 YSLEER, per germline. The CDR3 nucleotides read TGCGCCAGCAGCCAAGAGAAGGCTAGCGGGGGAGAGACCCAGTACTTC. It codes for CASSQEKASGGETQYF.

V gene TRBV10-3 combines with J gene TRBJ1-2, with TRBD1 matching 9 bases. Per germline, CDR1 ENHRY and CDR2 SYGVKD. The CDR3 sequence is 20 residues long. The V gene end was trimmed by 4 bases and the J gene end by 7 bases; junction bases not matched to a gene: 25. The CDR3 nucleotides read TGTGCCATCAGTGCAACAATCCTCTCCGGGACAGGGAGCGGGCTGGGTGGCTACACCTTC. Its translation: CAISATILSGTGSGLGGYTF.

The V and J genes are TRBV7-6 and TRBJ1-1; D possibly corresponds to TRBD1 (6 bases). Trimming left V 4 bases short and J 8 bases short, with 14 bases between. The CDR3 length is 13 residues. Germline V gene data show CDR1 as SGHVS and CDR2 as FNYEAQ. CDR3 sequence: CASSSFDRIEAFF. The CDR3 region has the DNA TGTGCCAGCAGCTCATTCGACAGGATAGAAGCTTTCTTT.

This clone was seen a single time. The genes are TRBV3-1 (or the pseudogene TRBV3-2) and TRBJ2-2; 7 bases fit TRBD2. J lost 4 bases, V lost 2 bases, and 1 base had no gene match. Germline CDR1 and CDR2: LGHDT and YNNKEL (reference sequence). The CDR3 consists of 14 residues. The CDR3 bases are TGTGCCAGCAGCCAACCGGGGGGCACCGGGGAGCTGTTTTTT. It translates to CASSQPGGTGELFF.

This clone turned up a few times. The chain uses TRBV7-2 and TRBJ2-3; 8 bases agree with TRBD1. The CDR3 is 14 residues long. The germline V gene encodes CDR1 SGHTA and CDR2 FQGNSA. Unmatched junction bases numbered 5, after V lost 5 bases and J lost 4 bases. This chain's CDR3 is CASSPGQGPDTQYF. The CDR3 nucleotides are TGTGCCAGCAGCCCTGGACAGGGTCCAGATACGCAGTATTTT.

The V and J genes are TRBV19 and TRBJ1-1; D uncertain. Trimming stripped 3 bases from V and 1 base from J, with 6 bases between. Germline lookup yields CDR1 LNHDA and CDR2 SQIVND (reference sequence). This CDR3 region has 13 residues. CDR3 residues: CASSMSQNTEAFF. In DNA, the CDR3 is TGTGCCAGTAGTATGTCACAGAACACTGAAGCTTTCTTT.

This clone was observed a handful of times. The V call is TRBV3-1 (or the pseudogene TRBV3-2), the J call TRBJ2-3; no clear D. This CDR3 region has 16 residues. V was clipped by 0 bases and J by 1 base, with 11 bases between them. Germline V gene lookup returns CDR1 LGHDT and CDR2 YNNKEL (reference sequence). The CDR3 nucleotides are TGTGCCAGCAGCCAAGATCTTGGGTGGGGCACAGATACGCAGTATTTT. Its protein product is CASSQDLGWGTDTQYF.

V and J are TRBV6-5 and TRBJ2-3; D is unclear. The ends were cut back, 0 bases at V and 6 bases at J, with 7 bases in the middle. CDR1 and CDR2 (germline): MNHEY, SVGAGI. CDR3 length equals 13 residues. CDR3 coding DNA: TGTGCCAGCAGTTACTCTGGCGTGGATACGCAGTATTTT. Translated: CASSYSGVDTQYF.